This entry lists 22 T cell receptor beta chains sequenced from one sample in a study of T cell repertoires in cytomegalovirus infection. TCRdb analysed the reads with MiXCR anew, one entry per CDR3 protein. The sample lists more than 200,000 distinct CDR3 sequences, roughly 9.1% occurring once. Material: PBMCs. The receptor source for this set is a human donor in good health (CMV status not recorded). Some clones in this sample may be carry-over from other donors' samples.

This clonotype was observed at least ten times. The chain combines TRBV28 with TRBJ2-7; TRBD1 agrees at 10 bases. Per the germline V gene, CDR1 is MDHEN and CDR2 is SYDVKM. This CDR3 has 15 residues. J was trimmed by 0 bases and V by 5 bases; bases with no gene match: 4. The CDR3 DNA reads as TGTGCCAGCAGTGGACAGGGGGGTGGCTCCTACGAGCAGTACTTC. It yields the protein CASSGQGGGSYEQYF. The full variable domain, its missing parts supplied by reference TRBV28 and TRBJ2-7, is DVKVTQSSRYLVKRTGEKVFLECVQDMDHENMFWYRQDPGLGLRLIYFSYDVKMKEKGDIPEGYSVSREKKERFSLILESASTNQTSMYLCASSGQGGGSYEQYFGPGTRLTVT.

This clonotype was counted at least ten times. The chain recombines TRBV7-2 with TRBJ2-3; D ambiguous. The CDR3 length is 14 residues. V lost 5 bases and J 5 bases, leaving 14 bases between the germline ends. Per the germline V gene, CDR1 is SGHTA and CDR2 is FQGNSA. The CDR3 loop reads CASSTKPLQDTQYF. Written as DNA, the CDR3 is TGTGCCAGCAGCACAAAGCCACTGCAAGATACGCAGTATTTT.

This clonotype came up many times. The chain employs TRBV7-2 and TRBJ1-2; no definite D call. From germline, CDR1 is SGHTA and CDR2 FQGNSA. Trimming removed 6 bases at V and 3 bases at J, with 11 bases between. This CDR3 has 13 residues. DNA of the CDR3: TGTGCCAGCAGTGTGAGGCTTTACTATGGCTACACCTTC. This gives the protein CASSVRLYYGYTF.

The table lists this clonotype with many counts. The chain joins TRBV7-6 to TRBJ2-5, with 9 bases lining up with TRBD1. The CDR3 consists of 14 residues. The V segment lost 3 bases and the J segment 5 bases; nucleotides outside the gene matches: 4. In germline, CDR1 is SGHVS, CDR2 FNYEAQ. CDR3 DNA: TGTGCCAGCAGCTTCAGGACAGGGGTGGAGACCCAGTACTTC. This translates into CASSFRTGVETQYF.

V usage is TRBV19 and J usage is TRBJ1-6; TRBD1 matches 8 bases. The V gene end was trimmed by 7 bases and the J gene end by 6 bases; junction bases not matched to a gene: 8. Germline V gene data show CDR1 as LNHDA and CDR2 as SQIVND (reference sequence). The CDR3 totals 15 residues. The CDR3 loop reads CASTPTGVPNSPLHF. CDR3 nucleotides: TGTGCCAGTACCCCGACAGGGGTCCCTAATTCACCCCTCCACTTT.

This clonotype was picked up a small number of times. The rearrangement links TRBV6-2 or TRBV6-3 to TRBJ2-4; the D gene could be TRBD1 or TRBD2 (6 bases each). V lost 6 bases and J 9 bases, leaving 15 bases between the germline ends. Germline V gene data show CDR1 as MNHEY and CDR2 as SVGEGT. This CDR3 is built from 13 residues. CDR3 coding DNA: TGTGCCAGCAGCCTGACTGGAGGGGGCATTCAGTACTTC. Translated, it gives CASSLTGGGIQYF.

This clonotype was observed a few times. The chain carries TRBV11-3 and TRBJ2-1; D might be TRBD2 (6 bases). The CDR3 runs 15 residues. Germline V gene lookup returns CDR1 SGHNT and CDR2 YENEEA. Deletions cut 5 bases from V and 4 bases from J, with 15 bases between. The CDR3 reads CASSLRDSIYNEQFF. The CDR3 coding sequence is TGTGCCAGCAGCCTCCGGGACTCAATATACAATGAGCAGTTCTTC.

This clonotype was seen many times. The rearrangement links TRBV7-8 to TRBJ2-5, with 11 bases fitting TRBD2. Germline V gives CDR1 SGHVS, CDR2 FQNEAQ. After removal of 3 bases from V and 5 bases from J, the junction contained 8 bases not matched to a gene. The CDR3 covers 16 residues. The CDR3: CASSFPFSGGAETQYF. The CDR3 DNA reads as TGTGCCAGCAGCTTCCCGTTTAGCGGGGGGGCTGAGACCCAGTACTTC. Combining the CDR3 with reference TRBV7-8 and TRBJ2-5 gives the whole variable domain GAGVSQSPRYKVAKRGQDVALRCDPISGHVSLFWYQQALGQGPEFLTYFQNEAQLDKSGLPSDRFFAERPEGSVSTLKIQRTQQEDSAVYLCASSFPFSGGAETQYFGPGTRLLVL.

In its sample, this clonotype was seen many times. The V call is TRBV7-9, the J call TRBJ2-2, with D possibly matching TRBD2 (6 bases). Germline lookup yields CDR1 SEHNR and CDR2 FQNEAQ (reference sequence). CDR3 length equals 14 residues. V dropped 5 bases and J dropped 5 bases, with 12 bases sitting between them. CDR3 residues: CASSQELATGELFF. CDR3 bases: TGTGCCAGCAGCCAAGAACTAGCAACCGGGGAGCTGTTTTTT.

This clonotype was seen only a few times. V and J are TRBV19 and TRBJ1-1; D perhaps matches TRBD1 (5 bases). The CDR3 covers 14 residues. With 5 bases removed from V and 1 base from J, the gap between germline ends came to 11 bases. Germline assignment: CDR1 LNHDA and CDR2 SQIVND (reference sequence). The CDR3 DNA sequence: TGTGCCAGTAGTTCCAGGGAACCGAACACTGAAGCTTTCTTT. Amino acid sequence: CASSSREPNTEAFF.

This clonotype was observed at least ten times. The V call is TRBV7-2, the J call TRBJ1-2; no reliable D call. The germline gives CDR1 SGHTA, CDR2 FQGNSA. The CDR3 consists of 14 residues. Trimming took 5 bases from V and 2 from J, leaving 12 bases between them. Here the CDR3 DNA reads TGTGCCAGCAGCGTGGGAACAGAAAACTATGGCTACACCTTC. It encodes CASSVGTENYGYTF.

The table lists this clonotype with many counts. The CDR3 DNA reads TGTGCCAGCAGGCCAGACGGGACAGGGAATCAAGAGACCCAGTACTTC. Translated, it gives CASRPDGTGNQETQYF. The chain joins TRBV7-2 to TRBJ2-5; 9 bases line up with TRBD1. Germline V gene sequence: CDR1 SGHTA, CDR2 FQGNSA. This CDR3 has 16 amino acids. With V trimmed by 6 bases and J by 2 bases, 10 bases remained unmatched.

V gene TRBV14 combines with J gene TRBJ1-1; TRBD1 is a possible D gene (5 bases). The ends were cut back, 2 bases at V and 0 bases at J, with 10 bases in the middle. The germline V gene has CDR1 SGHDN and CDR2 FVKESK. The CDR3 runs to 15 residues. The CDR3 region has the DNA TGTGCCAGCAGCCAACCAGGGTGGATGAACACTGAAGCTTTCTTT. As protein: CASSQPGWMNTEAFF.

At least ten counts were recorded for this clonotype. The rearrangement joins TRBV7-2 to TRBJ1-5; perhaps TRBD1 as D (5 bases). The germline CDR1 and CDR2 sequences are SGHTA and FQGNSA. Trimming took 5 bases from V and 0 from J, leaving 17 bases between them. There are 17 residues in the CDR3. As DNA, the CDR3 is TGTGCCAGCAGCCCCCGGTTAGGGACCCTTAGCAATCAGCCCCAGCATTTT. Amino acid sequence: CASSPRLGTLSNQPQHF.

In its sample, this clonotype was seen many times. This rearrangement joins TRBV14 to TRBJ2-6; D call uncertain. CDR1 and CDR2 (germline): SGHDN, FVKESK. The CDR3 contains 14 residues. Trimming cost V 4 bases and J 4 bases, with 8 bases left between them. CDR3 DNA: TGTGCCAGCAGCCCCCAGTGGGGGGCCAACGTCCTGACTTTC. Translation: CASSPQWGANVLTF.

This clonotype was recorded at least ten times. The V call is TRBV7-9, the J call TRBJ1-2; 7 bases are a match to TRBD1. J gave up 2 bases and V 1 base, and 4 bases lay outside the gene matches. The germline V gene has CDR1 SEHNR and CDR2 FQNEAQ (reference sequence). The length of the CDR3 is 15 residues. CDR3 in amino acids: CASSLEKTGNYGYTF. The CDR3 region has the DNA TGTGCCAGCAGCTTAGAGAAGACAGGGAACTATGGCTACACCTTC.

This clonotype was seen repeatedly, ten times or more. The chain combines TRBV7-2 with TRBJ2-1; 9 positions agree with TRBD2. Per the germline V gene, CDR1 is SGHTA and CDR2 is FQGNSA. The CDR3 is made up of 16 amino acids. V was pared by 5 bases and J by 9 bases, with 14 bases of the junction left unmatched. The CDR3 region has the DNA TGTGCCAGCAGCGCGGCACCGGGACTAGCTTCTCTTGAGCAGTTCTTC. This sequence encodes CASSAAPGLASLEQFF.

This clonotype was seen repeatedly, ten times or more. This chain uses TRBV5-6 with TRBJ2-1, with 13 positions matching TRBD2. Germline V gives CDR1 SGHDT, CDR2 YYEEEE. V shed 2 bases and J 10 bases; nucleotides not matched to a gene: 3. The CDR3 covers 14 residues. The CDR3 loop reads CASSFGLAGEEQFF. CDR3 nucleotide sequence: TGTGCCAGCAGCTTTGGACTAGCGGGAGAGGAGCAGTTCTTC.

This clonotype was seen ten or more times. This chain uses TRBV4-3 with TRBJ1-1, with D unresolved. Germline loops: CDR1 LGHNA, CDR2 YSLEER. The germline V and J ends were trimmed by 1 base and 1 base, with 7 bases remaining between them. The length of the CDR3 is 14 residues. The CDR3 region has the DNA TGCGCCAGCAGCCAAGTTGGAGAGAACACTGAAGCTTTCTTT. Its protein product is CASSQVGENTEAFF.

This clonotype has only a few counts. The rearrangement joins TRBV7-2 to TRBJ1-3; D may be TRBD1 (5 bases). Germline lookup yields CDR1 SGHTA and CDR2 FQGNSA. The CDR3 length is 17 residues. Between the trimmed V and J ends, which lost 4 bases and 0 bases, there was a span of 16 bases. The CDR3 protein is CASSSGALPSSGNTIYF. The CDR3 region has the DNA TGTGCCAGCAGCTCCGGGGCGCTCCCCTCCTCTGGAAACACCATATATTTT.

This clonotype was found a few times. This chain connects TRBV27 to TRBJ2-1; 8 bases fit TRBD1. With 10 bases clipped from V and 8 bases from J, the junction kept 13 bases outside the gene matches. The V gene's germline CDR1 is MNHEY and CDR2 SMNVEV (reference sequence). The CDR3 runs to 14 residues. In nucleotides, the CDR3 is TGTGCCACCTCAGGACAGGGCCCCTTGGATGAGCAGTTCTTC. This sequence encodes CATSGQGPLDEQFF.

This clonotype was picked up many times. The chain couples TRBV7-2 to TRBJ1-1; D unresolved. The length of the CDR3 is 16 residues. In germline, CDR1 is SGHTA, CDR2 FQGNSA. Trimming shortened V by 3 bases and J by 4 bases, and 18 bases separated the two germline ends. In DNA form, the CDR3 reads TGTGCCAGCAGCTTGGATGTCGGCATCTACGTCACTGAAGCTTTCTTT. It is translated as CASSLDVGIYVTEAFF.